Presented here are 6 T cell receptor beta chains from one specimen sequenced in a study of radiation and T cells in renal cell carcinoma. TCRdb keeps only in-frame clones here, not all; method: immunoSEQ multiplex PCR. The data show some 120,000 clones, with roughly four fifths seen just once and around 1.8% held by the top ten. Time point of the sample: blood 2 weeks post-SBRT. Specified treatment: 15 Gy SBRT to primary tumor, nephrectomy 4 weeks later. The sequencing used blood, collected from a patient whose treatment included radiotherapy and nephrectomy. The source of these receptors is a woman aged 55-69 years with renal cell carcinoma.

The genes are TRBV28 and TRBJ2-7; 9 bases match TRBD1. The junction had 4 bases not matched to a gene; V was cut back by 3 bases and J by 4 bases. The CDR3 runs to 14 residues. Germline loops: CDR1 MDHEN, CDR2 SYDVKM. The CDR3 DNA follows: TGTGCCAGCAGTTTCGACAGGGGGTGGTACGAGCAGTACTTC. Encoded protein: CASSFDRGWYEQYF.

This clone was detected only a few times. The chain combines TRBV2 with TRBJ1-1; no reliable D call. Germline V lookup: CDR1 SNHLY, CDR2 FYNNEI. The V and J ends lost 3 bases and 7 bases respectively, with 9 bases between them. The CDR3 loop spans 12 amino acids. The CDR3, as DNA: TGTGCCAGCAGTGATTGGACGTTTGAAGCTTTCTTT. Residues: CASSDWTFEAFF.

The V call is TRBV4-1, the J call TRBJ2-1; TRBD1 matches 11 bases. Germline loops: CDR1 MGHRA, CDR2 YSYEKL. The J segment lost 7 bases and the V segment lost 4 bases, leaving 3 bases of the junction unmatched. The CDR3 totals 14 residues. The CDR3, as DNA: TGCGCCAGCAGCCGGGACAGGGGGTGGAATGAGCAGTTCTTC. This translates into CASSRDRGWNEQFF.

Only one count was recorded for this clone. The chain joins TRBV27 to TRBJ2-1; perhaps TRBD1 as D (5 bases). The germline gives CDR1 MNHEY, CDR2 SMNVEV (reference sequence). This CDR3 has 15 residues. Trimming left V 6 bases short and J 0 bases short, with 12 bases between. The CDR3 here is CASSSTGNSYNEQFF. CDR3 nucleotides: TGTGCCAGCAGCTCCACAGGAAACTCCTACAATGAGCAGTTCTTC.

The chain combines TRBV10-1 with TRBJ2-7; D might be TRBD1 or TRBD2, each matching 5 bases. With 3 bases removed from V and 2 bases from J, the gap between germline ends came to 11 bases. From germline, CDR1 is WNHNN and CDR2 SYGVQD (reference sequence). There are 14 residues in the CDR3. The CDR3 DNA sequence: TGCGCCAGCAGTGATGGGACGGATCCCTACGAGCAGTACTTC. This translates into CASSDGTDPYEQYF.

This clone was observed once. The chain is built from TRBV4-3 and TRBJ2-7; 10 bases line up with TRBD1. The ends lost 0 bases at V and 4 bases at J; junction bases unmatched: 3. This CDR3 comprises 15 residues. Germline lookup yields CDR1 LGHNA and CDR2 YSLEER. The CDR3 DNA reads TGCGCCAGCAGCCAAGAAAGGGGACAGGGGTACGAGCAGTACTTC. Its protein product is CASSQERGQGYEQYF.